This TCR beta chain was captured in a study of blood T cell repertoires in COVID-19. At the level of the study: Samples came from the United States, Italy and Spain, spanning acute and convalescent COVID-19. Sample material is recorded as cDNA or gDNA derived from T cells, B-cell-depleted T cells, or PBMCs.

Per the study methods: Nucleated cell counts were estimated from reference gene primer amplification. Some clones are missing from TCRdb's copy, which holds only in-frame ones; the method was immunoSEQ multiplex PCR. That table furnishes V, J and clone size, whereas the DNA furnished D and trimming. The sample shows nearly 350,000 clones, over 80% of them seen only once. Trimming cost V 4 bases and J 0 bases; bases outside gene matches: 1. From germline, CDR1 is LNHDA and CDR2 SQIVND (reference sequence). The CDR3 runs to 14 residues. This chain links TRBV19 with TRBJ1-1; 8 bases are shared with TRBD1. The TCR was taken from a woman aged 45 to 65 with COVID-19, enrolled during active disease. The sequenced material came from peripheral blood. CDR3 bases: TGTGCCAGTAGTACGGACAGGGTGAACACTGAAGCTTTCTTT. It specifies CASSTDRVNTEAFF.